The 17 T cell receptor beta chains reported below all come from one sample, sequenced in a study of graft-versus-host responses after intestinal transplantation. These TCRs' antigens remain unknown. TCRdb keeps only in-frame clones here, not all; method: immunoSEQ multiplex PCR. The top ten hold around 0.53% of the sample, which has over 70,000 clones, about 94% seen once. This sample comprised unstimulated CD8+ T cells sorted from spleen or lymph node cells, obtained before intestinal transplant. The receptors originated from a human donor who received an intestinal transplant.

This CDR3 reads CASSVGTSQETQYF. The CDR3 bases are TGTGCCAGCAGCGTAGGAACGTCTCAAGAGACCCAGTACTTC. J is TRBJ2-5 and V is TRBV9, with D uncertain. Germline values: CDR1 SGDLS, CDR2 YYNGEE. Deletions cut 0 bases from V and 2 bases from J, with 8 bases between. CDR3 length: 14 amino acids. The complete variable domain, with remaining parts taken from reference TRBV9 and TRBJ2-5, reads DSGVTQTPKHLITATGQRVTLRCSPRSGDLSVYWYQQSLDQGLQFLIQYYNGEERAKGNILERFSAQQFPDLHSELNLSSLELGDSALYFCASSVGTSQETQYFGPGTRLLVL.

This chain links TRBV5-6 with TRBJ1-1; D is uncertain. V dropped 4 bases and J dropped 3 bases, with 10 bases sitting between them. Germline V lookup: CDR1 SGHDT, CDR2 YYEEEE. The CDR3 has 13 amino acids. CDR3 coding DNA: TGTGCCAGCAGCCAACTCCGGGACACTGAAGCTTTCTTT. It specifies CASSQLRDTEAFF. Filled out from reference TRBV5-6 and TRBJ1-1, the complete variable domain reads DAGVTQSPTHLIKTRGQQVTLRCSPKSGHDTVSWYQQALGQGPQFIFQYYEEEERQRGNFPDRFSGHQFPNYSSELNVNALLLGDSALYLCASSQLRDTEAFFGQGTRLTVV.

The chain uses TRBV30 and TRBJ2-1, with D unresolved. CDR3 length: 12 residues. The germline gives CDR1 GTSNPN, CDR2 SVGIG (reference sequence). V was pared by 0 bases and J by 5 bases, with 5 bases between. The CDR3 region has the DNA TGTGCCTGGAGTGTACCTAACAATGAGCAGTTCTTC. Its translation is CAWSVPNNEQFF.

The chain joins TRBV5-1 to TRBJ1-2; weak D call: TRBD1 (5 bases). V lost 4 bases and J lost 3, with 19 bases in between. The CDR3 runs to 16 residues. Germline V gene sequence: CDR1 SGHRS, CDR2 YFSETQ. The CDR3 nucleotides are TGCGCCAGCAGCCTATACCAGGGACCTCTGGACTATGGCTACACCTTC. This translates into CASSLYQGPLDYGYTF. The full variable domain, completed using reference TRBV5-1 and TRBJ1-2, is KAGVTQTPRYLIKTRGQQVTLSCSPISGHRSVSWYQQTPGQGLQFLFEYFSETQRNKGNFPGRFSGRQFSNSRSEMNVSTLELGDSALYLCASSLYQGPLDYGYTFGSGTRLTVV.

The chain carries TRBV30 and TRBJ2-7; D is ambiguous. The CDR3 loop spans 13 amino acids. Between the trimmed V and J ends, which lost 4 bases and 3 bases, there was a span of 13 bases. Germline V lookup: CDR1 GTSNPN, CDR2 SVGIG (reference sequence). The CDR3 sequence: CAWIHPDHYEQYF. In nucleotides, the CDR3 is TGTGCCTGGATCCACCCGGATCACTACGAGCAGTACTTC. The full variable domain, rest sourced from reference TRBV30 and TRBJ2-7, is SQTIHQWPATLVQPVGSPLSLECTVEGTSNPNLYWYRQAAGRGLQLLFYSVGIGQISSEVPQNLSASRPQDRQFILSSKKLLLSDSGFYLCAWIHPDHYEQYFGPGTRLTVT.

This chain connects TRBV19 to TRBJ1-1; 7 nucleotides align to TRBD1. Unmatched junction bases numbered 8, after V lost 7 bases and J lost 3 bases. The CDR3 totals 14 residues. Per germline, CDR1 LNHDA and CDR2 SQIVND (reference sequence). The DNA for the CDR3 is TGTGCCAGTACCACGACAGGGTGGGACACTGAAGCTTTCTTT. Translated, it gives CASTTTGWDTEAFF.

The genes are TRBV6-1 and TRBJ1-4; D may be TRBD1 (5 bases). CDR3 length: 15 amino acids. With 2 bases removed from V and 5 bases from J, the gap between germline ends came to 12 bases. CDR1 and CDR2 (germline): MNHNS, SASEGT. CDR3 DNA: TGTGCCAGCAGTGAAATGGCGGGGGAAAATGAAAAACTGTTTTTT. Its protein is CASSEMAGENEKLFF.

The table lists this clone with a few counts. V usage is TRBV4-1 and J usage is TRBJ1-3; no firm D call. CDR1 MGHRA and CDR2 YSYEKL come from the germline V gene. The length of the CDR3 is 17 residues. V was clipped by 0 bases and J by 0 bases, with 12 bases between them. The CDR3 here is CASSQDWETYSGNTIYF. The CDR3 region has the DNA TGCGCCAGCAGCCAAGATTGGGAGACATACTCTGGAAACACCATATATTTT.

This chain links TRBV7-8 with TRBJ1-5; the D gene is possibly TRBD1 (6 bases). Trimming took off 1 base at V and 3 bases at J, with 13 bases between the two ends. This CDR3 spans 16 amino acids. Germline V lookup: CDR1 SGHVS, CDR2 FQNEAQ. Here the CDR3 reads CASSLDYGGANQPQHF. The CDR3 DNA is TGTGCCAGCAGCTTAGATTATGGGGGCGCCAATCAGCCCCAGCATTTT.

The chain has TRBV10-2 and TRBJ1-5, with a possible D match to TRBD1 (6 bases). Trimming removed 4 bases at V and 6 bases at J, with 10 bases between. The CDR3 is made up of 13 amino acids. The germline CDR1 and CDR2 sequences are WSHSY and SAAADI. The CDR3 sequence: CASSVQGIQPQHF. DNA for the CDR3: TGCGCCAGCAGTGTACAGGGTATTCAGCCCCAGCATTTT.

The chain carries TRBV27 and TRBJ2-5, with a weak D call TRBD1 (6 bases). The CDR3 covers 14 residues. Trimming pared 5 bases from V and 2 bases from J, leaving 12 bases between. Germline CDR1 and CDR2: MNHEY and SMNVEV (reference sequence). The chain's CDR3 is CASSPGQQQETQYF. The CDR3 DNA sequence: TGTGCCAGCAGTCCTGGACAGCAACAAGAGACCCAGTACTTC.

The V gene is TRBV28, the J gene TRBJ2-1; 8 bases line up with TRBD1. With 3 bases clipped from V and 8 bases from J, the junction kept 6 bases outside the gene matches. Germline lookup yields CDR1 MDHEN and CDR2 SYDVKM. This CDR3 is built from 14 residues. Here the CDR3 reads CASSFGQGAYEQFF. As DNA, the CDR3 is TGTGCCAGCAGTTTCGGGCAGGGGGCCTATGAGCAGTTCTTC.

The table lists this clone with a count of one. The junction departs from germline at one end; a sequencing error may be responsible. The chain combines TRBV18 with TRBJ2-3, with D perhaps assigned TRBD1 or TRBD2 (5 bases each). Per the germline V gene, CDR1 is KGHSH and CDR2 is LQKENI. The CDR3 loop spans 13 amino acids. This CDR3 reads CASSPYSPPGPDF. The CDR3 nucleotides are TGTGCCAGCTCACCATATTCTCCCCCGGGACCAGATTTT.

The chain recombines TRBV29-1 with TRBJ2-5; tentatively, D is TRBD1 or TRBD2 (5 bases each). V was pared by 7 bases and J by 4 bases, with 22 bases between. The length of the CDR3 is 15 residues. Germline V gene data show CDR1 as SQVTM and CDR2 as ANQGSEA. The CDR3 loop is CSACLGLTRGETQYF. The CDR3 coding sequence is TGCAGCGCTTGCCTCGGATTAACTAGGGGAGAGACCCAGTACTTC.

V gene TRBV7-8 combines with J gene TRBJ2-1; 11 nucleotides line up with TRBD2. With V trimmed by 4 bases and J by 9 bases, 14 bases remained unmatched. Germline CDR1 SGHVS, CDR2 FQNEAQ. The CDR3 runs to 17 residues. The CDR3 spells CASSWGPVAGGPAEQFF. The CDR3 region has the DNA TGTGCCAGCAGCTGGGGACCCGTAGCGGGAGGGCCGGCTGAGCAGTTCTTC.

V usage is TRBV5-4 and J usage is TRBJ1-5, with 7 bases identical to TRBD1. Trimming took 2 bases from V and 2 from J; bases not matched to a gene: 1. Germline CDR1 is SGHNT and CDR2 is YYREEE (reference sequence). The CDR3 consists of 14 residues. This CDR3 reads CASSLGGGNQPQHF. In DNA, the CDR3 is TGTGCCAGCAGCTTAGGGGGCGGCAATCAGCCCCAGCATTTT.

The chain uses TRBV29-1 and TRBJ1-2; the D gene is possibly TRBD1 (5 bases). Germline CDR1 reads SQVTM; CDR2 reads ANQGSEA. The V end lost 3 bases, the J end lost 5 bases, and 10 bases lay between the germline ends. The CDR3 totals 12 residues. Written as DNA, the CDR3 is TGCAGCGTTGACGGGGGGAAGTATGGCTACACCTTC. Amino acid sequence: CSVDGGKYGYTF.